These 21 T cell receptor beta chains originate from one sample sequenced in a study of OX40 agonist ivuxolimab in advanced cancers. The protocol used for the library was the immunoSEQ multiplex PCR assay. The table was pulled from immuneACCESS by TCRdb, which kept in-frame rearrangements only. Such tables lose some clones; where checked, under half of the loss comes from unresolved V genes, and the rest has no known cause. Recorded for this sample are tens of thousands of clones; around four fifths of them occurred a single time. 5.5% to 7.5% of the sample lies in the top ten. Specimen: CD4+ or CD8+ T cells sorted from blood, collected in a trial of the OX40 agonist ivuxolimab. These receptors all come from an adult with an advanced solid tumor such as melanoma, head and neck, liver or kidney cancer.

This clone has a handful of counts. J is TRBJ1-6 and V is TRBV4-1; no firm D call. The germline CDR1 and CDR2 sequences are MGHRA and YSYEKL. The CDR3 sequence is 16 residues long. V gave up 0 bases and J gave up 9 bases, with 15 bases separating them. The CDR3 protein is CASSQDPGRLVSPLHF. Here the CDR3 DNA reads TGCGCCAGCAGCCAAGACCCCGGGAGGTTAGTTTCACCCCTCCACTTT.

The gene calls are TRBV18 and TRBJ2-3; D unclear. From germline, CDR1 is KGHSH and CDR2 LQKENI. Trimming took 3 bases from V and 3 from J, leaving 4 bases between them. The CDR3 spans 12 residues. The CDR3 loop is CASSPETDTQYF. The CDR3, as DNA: TGTGCCAGCTCACCGGAGACAGATACGCAGTATTTT.

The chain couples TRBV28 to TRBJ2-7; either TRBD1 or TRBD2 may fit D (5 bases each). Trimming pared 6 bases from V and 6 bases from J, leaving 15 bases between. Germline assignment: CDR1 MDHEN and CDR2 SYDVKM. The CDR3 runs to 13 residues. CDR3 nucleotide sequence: TGTGCCAGCAGCTCGGGGCCCAAACCCGAGCAGTACTTC. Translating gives CASSSGPKPEQYF.

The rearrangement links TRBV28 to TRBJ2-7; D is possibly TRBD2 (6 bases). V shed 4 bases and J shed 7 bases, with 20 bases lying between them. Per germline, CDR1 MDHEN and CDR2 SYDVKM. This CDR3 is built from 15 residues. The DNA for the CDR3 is TGTGCCAGCAGTTGGAGGGGCCAGGGATTGGGTGAGCAGTACGTC. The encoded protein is CASSWRGQGLGEQYV.

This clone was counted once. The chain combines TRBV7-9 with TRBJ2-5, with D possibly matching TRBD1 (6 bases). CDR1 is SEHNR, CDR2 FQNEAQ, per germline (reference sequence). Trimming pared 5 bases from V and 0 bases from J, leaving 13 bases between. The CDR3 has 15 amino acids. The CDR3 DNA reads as TGTGCCAGCAGCCGGGACACTATGTACCAAGAGACCCAGTACTTC. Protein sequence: CASSRDTMYQETQYF.

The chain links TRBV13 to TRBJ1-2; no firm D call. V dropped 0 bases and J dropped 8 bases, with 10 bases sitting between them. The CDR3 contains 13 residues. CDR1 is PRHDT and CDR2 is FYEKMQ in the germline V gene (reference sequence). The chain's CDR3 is CASSLGVLVGYTF. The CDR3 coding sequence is TGTGCCAGCAGCTTAGGGGTCCTGGTGGGCTACACCTTC.

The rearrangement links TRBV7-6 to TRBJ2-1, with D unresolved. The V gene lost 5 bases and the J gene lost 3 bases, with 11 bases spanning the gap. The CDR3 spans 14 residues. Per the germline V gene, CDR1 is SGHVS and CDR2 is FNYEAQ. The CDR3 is CASSPSSVYNEQFF. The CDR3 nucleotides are TGTGCCAGCAGCCCGTCCTCAGTCTACAATGAGCAGTTCTTC.

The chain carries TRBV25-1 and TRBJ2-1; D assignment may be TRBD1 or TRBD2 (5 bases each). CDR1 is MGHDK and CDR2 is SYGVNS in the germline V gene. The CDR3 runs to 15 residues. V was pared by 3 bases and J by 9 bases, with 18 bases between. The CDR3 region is CASSDPGPEDGEQFF. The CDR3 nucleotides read TGTGCCAGCAGTGACCCGGGGCCTGAGGACGGTGAGCAGTTCTTC.

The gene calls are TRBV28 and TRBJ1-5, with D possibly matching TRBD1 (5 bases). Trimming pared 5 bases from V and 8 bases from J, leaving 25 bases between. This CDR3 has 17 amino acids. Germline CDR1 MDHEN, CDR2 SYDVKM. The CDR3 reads CASSLLSYSSGGEPQHF. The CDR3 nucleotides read TGTGCCAGCAGTCTTCTCAGTTATAGCTCGGGGGGAGAGCCCCAGCATTTT.

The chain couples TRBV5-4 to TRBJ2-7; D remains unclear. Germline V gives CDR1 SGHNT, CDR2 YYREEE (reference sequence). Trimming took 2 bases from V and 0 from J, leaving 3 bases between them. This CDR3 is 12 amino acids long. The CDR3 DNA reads TGTGCCAGCAGCTTCGCCTCCTACGAGCAGTACTTC. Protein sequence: CASSFASYEQYF.

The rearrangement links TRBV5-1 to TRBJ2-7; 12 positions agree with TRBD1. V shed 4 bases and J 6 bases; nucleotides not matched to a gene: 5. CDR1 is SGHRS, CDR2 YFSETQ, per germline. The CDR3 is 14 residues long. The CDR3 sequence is CASSTGTGGGEQYF. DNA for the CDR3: TGCGCCAGCAGCACCGGGACAGGGGGCGGCGAGCAGTACTTC.

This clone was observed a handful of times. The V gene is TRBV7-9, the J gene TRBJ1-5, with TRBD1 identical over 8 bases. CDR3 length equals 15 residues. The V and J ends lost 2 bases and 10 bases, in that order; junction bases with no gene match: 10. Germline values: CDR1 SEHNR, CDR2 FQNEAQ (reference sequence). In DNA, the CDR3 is TGTGCCAGCAGCTTAAGTGGACAGGGTGGGTATCCCCAGCATTTT. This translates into CASSLSGQGGYPQHF.

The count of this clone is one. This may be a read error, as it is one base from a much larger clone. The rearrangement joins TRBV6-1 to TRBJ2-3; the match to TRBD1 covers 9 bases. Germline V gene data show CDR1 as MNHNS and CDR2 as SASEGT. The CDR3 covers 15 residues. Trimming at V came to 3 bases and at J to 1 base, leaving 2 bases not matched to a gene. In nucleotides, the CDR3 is TGTGCCAGCAGTGACCGGACAGGGGGCACAGATACGCAGTATTTT. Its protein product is CASSDRTGGTDTQYF.

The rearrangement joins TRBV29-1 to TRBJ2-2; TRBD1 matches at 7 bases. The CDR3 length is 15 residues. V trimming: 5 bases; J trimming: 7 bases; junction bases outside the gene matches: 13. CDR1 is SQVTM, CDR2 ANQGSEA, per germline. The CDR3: CSVPNPTGPSGELFF. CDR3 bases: TGCAGCGTTCCGAACCCGACAGGGCCTAGCGGGGAGCTGTTTTTT.

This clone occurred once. The CDR3 protein is CASSLVGGDNEQFF. The CDR3 DNA is TGTGCCAGCAGCTTAGTAGGGGGTGACAATGAGCAGTTCTTC. The rearrangement joins TRBV7-2 to TRBJ2-1, with a weak D call TRBD1 (6 bases). V lost 1 base and J lost 5, with 9 bases in between. The CDR3 covers 14 residues. Germline V CDR1 and CDR2: SGHTA, FQGNSA.

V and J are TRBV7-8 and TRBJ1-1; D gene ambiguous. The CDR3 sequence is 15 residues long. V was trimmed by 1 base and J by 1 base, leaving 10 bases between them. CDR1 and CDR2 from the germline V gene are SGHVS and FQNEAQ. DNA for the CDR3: TGTGCCAGCAGCTTAGGCGACGGAAGGAACACTGAAGCTTTCTTT. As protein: CASSLGDGRNTEAFF.

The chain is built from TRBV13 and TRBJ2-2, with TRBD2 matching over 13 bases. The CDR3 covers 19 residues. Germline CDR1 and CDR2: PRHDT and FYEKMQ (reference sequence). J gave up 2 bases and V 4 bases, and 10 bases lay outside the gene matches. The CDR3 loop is CASSSGLAGDVSNTGELFF. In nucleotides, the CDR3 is TGTGCCAGCAGCTCCGGACTAGCGGGAGATGTTTCTAACACCGGGGAGCTGTTTTTT.

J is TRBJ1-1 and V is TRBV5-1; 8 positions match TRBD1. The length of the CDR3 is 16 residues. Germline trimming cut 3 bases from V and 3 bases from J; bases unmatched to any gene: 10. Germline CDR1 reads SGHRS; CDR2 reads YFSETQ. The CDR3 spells CASSYGVAGGYTEAFF. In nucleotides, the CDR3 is TGCGCCAGCAGCTATGGGGTAGCAGGGGGCTACACTGAAGCTTTCTTT.

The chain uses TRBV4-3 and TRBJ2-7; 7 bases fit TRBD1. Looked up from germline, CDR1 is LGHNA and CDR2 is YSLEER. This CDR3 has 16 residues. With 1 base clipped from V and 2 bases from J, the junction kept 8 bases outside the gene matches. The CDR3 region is CASSQARRDRPYEQYF. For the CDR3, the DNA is TGCGCCAGCAGCCAAGCTCGCAGGGACAGACCCTACGAGCAGTACTTC.

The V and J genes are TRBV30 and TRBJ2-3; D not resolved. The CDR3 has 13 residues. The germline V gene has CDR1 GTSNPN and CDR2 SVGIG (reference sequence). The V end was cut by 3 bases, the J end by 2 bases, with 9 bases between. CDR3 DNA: TGTGCCTGGAGCTGGAGAAACACAGATACGCAGTATTTT. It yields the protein CAWSWRNTDTQYF.

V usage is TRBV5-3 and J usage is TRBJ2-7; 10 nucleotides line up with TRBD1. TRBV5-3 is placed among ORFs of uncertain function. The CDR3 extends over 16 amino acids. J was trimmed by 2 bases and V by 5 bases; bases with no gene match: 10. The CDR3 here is CARSRRDRGYPYEQYV. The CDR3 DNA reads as TGTGCCAGAAGTCGCAGGGACAGGGGCTACCCCTACGAGCAGTACGTC.